These 13 T cell receptor beta chains share one sample of origin, sequenced in a study of T cell changes during pregnancy in multiple sclerosis. The protocol was immunoSEQ multiplex PCR, while the TCRdb copy is restricted to in-frame clones and leaves out a portion. The table lists around 40,000 clones, roughly nine tenths of them singletons, with roughly 0.75% in the top ten. Source: CD4+ T cells from peripheral blood mononuclear cells, taken before pregnancy. These receptors all come from a female donor with multiple sclerosis, enrolled in a pregnancy study.

The V call is TRBV6-1, the J call TRBJ1-3; 9 nucleotides match TRBD1. The CDR3 is 13 amino acids. Germline V gene sequence: CDR1 MNHNS, CDR2 SASEGT. Trimming took 6 bases from V and 4 from J; bases not matched to a gene: 1. The chain's CDR3 is CASRGTGGNTIYF. CDR3 coding DNA: TGTGCCAGCAGGGGGACAGGGGGAAACACCATATATTTT.

The V and J genes are TRBV10-3 and TRBJ2-7; D might be TRBD1 (5 bases). Per the germline V gene, CDR1 is ENHRY and CDR2 is SYGVKD. The CDR3 has 12 amino acids. V was clipped by 4 bases and J by 5 bases, with 9 bases between them. CDR3 in DNA: TGTGCCATCAGTGGGCAGGGTCACGAGCAGTACTTC. Protein product: CAISGQGHEQYF.

V and J are TRBV29-1 and TRBJ1-2; 10 bases agree with TRBD1. CDR3 size: 14 residues. Germline lookup yields CDR1 SQVTM and CDR2 ANQGSEA. Trimming cost V 5 bases and J 1 base; bases outside gene matches: 4. The CDR3: CSVHGTGDNYGYTF. CDR3 bases: TGCAGCGTTCATGGGACAGGGGATAACTATGGCTACACCTTC.

This rearrangement joins TRBV2 to TRBJ1-2; tentatively, D is TRBD1 (5 bases). There are 14 residues in the CDR3. Germline assignment: CDR1 SNHLY and CDR2 FYNNEI. Trimming took off 7 bases at V and 6 bases at J, with 18 bases between the two ends. The CDR3 sequence: CASKGSAGGDGYTF. CDR3 nucleotide sequence: TGTGCCAGCAAGGGCTCAGCGGGGGGTGATGGCTACACCTTC. Together with reference TRBV2 and TRBJ1-2, the CDR3 gives the full variable domain: EPEVTQTPSHQVTQMGQEVILRCVPISNHLYFYWYRQILGQKVEFLVSFYNNEISEKSEIFDDQFSVERPDGSNFTLKIRSTKLEDSAMYFCASKGSAGGDGYTFGSGTRLTVV.

J is TRBJ1-2 and V is TRBV30, with TRBD1 identical over 7 bases. The germline CDR1 and CDR2 sequences are GTSNPN and SVGIG (reference sequence). V gave up 2 bases and J gave up 7 bases; unmatched junction bases: 7. The CDR3 length is 13 residues. CDR3 sequence (DNA): TGTGCCTGGAGTCTACTACAGGGGCTTGGCTACACCTTC. Encoded protein: CAWSLLQGLGYTF.

The V gene is TRBV18, the J gene TRBJ1-5; 10 nucleotides line up with TRBD1. The CDR3 is made up of 15 amino acids. After removal of 2 bases from V and 5 bases from J, the junction contained 3 bases not matched to a gene. Per germline, CDR1 KGHSH and CDR2 LQKENI. The CDR3, as DNA: TGTGCCAGCTCACCATCGACAGGGGGCGATCAGCCCCAGCATTTT. Translating it yields CASSPSTGGDQPQHF.

The chain combines TRBV9 with TRBJ1-2; no clear D gene. The germline gives CDR1 SGDLS, CDR2 YYNGEE. CDR3 size: 14 residues. V was clipped by 0 bases and J by 7 bases, with 13 bases between them. CDR3 loop: CASSVVGGSGGYTF. The CDR3, as DNA: TGTGCCAGCAGCGTAGTCGGAGGGTCAGGTGGCTACACCTTC.

The rearrangement uses TRBV4-2 and TRBJ1-3, with a possible D match to TRBD1 (6 bases). V shed 3 bases and J shed 2 bases, with 11 bases lying between them. Germline-derived CDR1 and CDR2 are LGHNA and YNFKEQ. This CDR3 has 15 residues. The CDR3 loop is CASSQEQGTGNTIYF. DNA for the CDR3: TGTGCCAGCAGCCAGGAACAGGGAACTGGAAACACCATATATTTT.

The chain is built from TRBV14 and TRBJ2-7; TRBD1 is a possible D gene (6 bases). The V end lost 6 bases, the J end lost 2 bases, and 17 bases lay between the germline ends. Germline assignment: CDR1 SGHDN and CDR2 FVKESK. The CDR3 consists of 15 residues. The CDR3 reads CASSPTGTFPYEQYF. CDR3 nucleotides: TGTGCCAGCAGTCCGACAGGAACTTTCCCCTACGAGCAGTACTTC.

The chain joins TRBV5-1 to TRBJ2-6, with D hard to call. This CDR3 contains 15 residues. Germline V gene lookup returns CDR1 SGHRS and CDR2 YFSETQ. Between the trimmed V and J ends, which lost 2 bases and 0 bases, there was a span of 6 bases. CDR3 loop: CASSFASSGANVLTF. The CDR3 DNA reads as TGCGCCAGCAGCTTTGCGAGCTCTGGGGCCAACGTCCTGACTTTC.

The CDR3 sequence is CASTKRTGSYNSPLHF. The CDR3 DNA reads TGTGCCAGCACAAAGCGGACAGGCTCCTATAATTCACCCCTCCACTTT. The chain joins TRBV7-2 to TRBJ1-6; 7 bases map to TRBD1. Germline V gives CDR1 SGHTA, CDR2 FQGNSA. Unmatched junction bases numbered 6, after V lost 7 bases and J lost 0 bases. The CDR3 contains 16 residues.

The V call is TRBV6-5, the J call TRBJ1-1; maybe TRBD1 (5 bases). Per germline, CDR1 MNHEY and CDR2 SVGAGI. The V gene lost 0 bases and the J gene lost 5 bases, with 13 bases spanning the gap. The CDR3 runs to 15 residues. The CDR3 bases are TGTGCCAGCAGTTACTCGCAGGGACTCGGGACTGAAGCTTTCTTT. Translated: CASSYSQGLGTEAFF.

The chain links TRBV7-2 to TRBJ2-7; 7 positions agree with TRBD1. Germline V gene sequence: CDR1 SGHTA, CDR2 FQGNSA. The CDR3 has 15 residues. V gave up 3 bases and J gave up 4 bases; unmatched junction bases: 9. The CDR3 bases are TGTGCCAGCAGCTTGTCCGACAGGGCACCATACGAGCAGTACTTC. Translated: CASSLSDRAPYEQYF.